Listed below are T cell receptor beta chains from one sample, sequenced in a study of regulatory T cells in long-lasting Graves disease. TCRdb reprocessed the multiplex PCR reads via MiXCR and lists one record per CDR3 protein. The sample comprises 600,000 to 800,000 distinct CDR3 sequences, 25% to 35% of which are singletons, and under 50% rests with the top ten. Sequences were derived from peripheral blood mononuclear cells (PBMCs), sampled when the disease was refractory, from a patient treated with antithyroid drugs. The origin of the receptors is a female donor with Graves disease. Each CDR3 is given with its conserved first and last residue. Fields, in order: clone size, J gene, V gene, D gene, CDR3 protein, CDR3 DNA. D genes are given only for firm matches. Rows may omit the clone size; those that give it use once, few, many or a size class.

>NA|TRBJ1-2|TRBV30|NA
CAWSVSSGDGYTF
TGTGCCTGGAGTGTATCCTCCGGGGATGGCTACACCTTC
>NA|TRBJ2-7|TRBV30|TRBD2
CAWSVGLAGNDEQYF
TGTGCCTGGAGTGTAGGCCTAGCGGGAAACGACGAGCAGTACTTC
>many|TRBJ2-2|TRBV2|NA
CASRRPDSTNTGELFF
TGTGCCAGCAGGCGTCCGGACAGTACGAACACCGGGGAGCTGTTTTTT
>many|TRBJ1-2|TRBV12-3/TRBV12-4|NA
CASSPPLVNYGYTF
TGTGCCAGCAGTCCTCCTCTTGTTAACTATGGCTACACCTTC
>NA|TRBJ1-6|TRBV6-2/TRBV6-3|NA
CASSYSSRSSPLHF
TGTGCCAGCAGTTACTCGAGTCGCTCTTCACCCCTCCACTTT
>few|TRBJ1-4|TRBV27|TRBD1
CASSNPTGSGDEKLFF
TGTGCCAGCAGTAATCCGACAGGGAGCGGCGATGAAAAACTGTTTTTT
>many|TRBJ2-2|TRBV11-2|TRBD1
CASTHPQGAYTGELFF
TGTGCCAGCACCCACCCACAGGGGGCGTACACCGGGGAGCTGTTTTTT
>few|TRBJ1-1|TRBV3-1|NA
CASSQTLSSRGTEAFF
TGTGCCAGCAGCCAGACCCTAAGCTCCAGGGGCACTGAAGCTTTCTTT
>many|TRBJ1-2|TRBV2|NA
CASSRTGFFGYTF
TGTGCCAGCAGTCGAACAGGGTTTTTTGGCTACACCTTC
>NA|TRBJ1-2|TRBV6-1|NA
CASSPDGVYGYTF
TGTGCCAGCAGTCCCGACGGAGTTTATGGCTACACCTTC
>NA|TRBJ1-1|TRBV29-1|NA
CSVESSQGLGHRTEAFF
TGCAGCGTTGAATCGAGTCAGGGTTTGGGGCACCGGACTGAAGCTTTCTTT
>few|TRBJ2-2|TRBV28|TRBD2
CASKRGRPVGNTGELFF
TGTGCCAGCAAACGCGGGAGACCGGTAGGGAACACCGGGGAGCTGTTTTTT
>few|TRBJ1-2|TRBV6-5|NA
CASSYSAAMYGYTF
TGTGCCAGCAGTTACTCCGCAGCCATGTATGGCTACACCTTC
>many|TRBJ1-1|TRBV6-2/TRBV6-3|TRBD1
CASSTGQGATEAFF
TGTGCCAGCAGCACCGGACAGGGGGCGACTGAAGCTTTCTTT
>few|TRBJ1-2|TRBV3-1|NA
CASSQGAGDGYTF
TGTGCCAGCAGCCAAGGGGCAGGGGATGGCTACACCTTC
>NA|TRBJ2-7|TRBV27|NA
CASSLSVPLNPYEQYF
TGTGCCAGCAGTTTATCTGTCCCTCTTAATCCTTACGAGCAGTACTTC
>many|TRBJ1-2|TRBV5-1|TRBD1
CASSDPGQGRYGYTF
TGCGCCAGCAGCGACCCGGGACAGGGTCGCTATGGCTACACCTTC
>few|TRBJ2-5|TRBV20-1|TRBD2
CSAGLAALKTQYF
TGCAGCGCCGGACTAGCGGCACTGAAGACCCAGTACTTC
>NA|TRBJ1-1|TRBV5-4|NA
CASSFRGTGTEAFF
TGTGCCAGCAGCTTCCGGGGAACGGGCACTGAAGCTTTCTTT
>many|TRBJ1-1|TRBV28|NA
CASSFLRDPPGTEAFF
TGTGCCAGCAGTTTCCTCCGGGACCCCCCGGGCACTGAAGCTTTCTTT
>NA|TRBJ2-1|TRBV20-1|NA
CSASRGMRNEQFF
TGCAGTGCTAGTAGGGGGATGAGGAATGAGCAGTTCTTC
>few|TRBJ1-5|TRBV30|TRBD1
CAWSAGTGGQPQHF
TGTGCCTGGAGCGCCGGGACAGGCGGACAGCCCCAGCATTTT
>NA|TRBJ2-4|TRBV6-1|TRBD1
CASSGGDRAKNIQYF
TGTGCCAGCAGTGGGGGGGACAGGGCTAAGAACATTCAGTACTTC
>NA|TRBJ1-5|TRBV15|NA
CATSSKLEGNQPQHF
TGTGCCACCAGCAGCAAACTAGAGGGCAATCAGCCCCAGCATTTT
>few|TRBJ2-7|TRBV5-6|NA
CASSLWALGGTYEQYF
TGTGCCAGCAGCTTGTGGGCCCTCGGAGGGACCTACGAGCAGTACTTC
>NA|TRBJ2-7|TRBV7-6|NA
CASSLGGTATYEQYF
TGTGCCAGCAGCTTAGGGGGGACGGCCACCTACGAGCAGTACTTC
>few|TRBJ2-7|TRBV25-1|TRBD2
CASSEYALRAGDSYEQYF
TGTGCCAGCAGTGAATATGCCCTCCGGGCGGGAGATTCCTACGAGCAGTACTTC
>NA|TRBJ2-7|TRBV20-1|NA
CSASVTQDEQYF
TGCAGTGCTAGCGTCACGCAGGACGAGCAGTACTTC
>NA|TRBJ1-5|TRBV15|NA
CATSRDQGGNQPQHF
TGTGCCACCAGCAGAGATCAAGGGGGCAATCAGCCCCAGCATTTT
>NA|TRBJ1-6|TRBV5-1|TRBD1
CASSSLPAGGFGSPLHF
TGCGCCAGCAGCTCCCTCCCCGCAGGGGGCTTCGGTTCACCCCTCCACTTT
>NA|TRBJ1-1|TRBV6-1|NA
CASSPPFGAGPMNTEAFF
TGTGCCAGCAGTCCCCCCTTTGGGGCAGGCCCAATGAACACTGAAGCTTTCTTT
>few|TRBJ1-1|TRBV3-1|NA
CASSQGAGGNTEAFF
TGTGCCAGCAGCCAAGGCGCAGGAGGGAACACTGAAGCTTTCTTT
>NA|TRBJ2-5|TRBV11-2|NA
CASGLDGGREETQYF
TGTGCCAGCGGCTTAGACGGCGGGCGGGAAGAGACCCAGTACTTC
>NA|TRBJ1-2|TRBV28|NA
CASSLRSPQNYGYTF
TGTGCCAGCAGTTTAAGGTCCCCACAGAACTATGGCTACACCTTC
>NA|TRBJ1-5|TRBV20-1|TRBD1
CSARTTGGYDSNQPQHF
TGCAGTGCACGCACGACAGGGGGGTACGATAGCAATCAGCCCCAGCATTTT
>NA|TRBJ2-5|TRBV12-3/TRBV12-4|TRBD1
CASTRKDDREETQYF
TGTGCCAGCACCCGAAAGGATGACAGGGAAGAGACCCAGTACTTC
>few|TRBJ2-7|TRBV6-2/TRBV6-3|NA
CASSAWQGINYEQYF
TGTGCCAGCAGTGCATGGCAGGGGATTAACTACGAGCAGTACTTC
>NA|TRBJ2-5|TRBV5-1|NA
CASSLGVEGVETQYF
TGCGCCAGCAGCTTGGGAGTTGAAGGGGTAGAGACCCAGTACTTC
>NA|TRBJ1-5|TRBV19|NA
CASSVRGRDQPQHF
TGTGCCAGTAGTGTCCGGGGCAGGGATCAGCCCCAGCATTTT
>NA|TRBJ1-2|TRBV20-1|TRBD1
CSAREGTVIYGYTF
TGCAGTGCTAGAGAAGGGACAGTGATATATGGCTACACCTTC
>few|TRBJ1-4|TRBV7-9|TRBD1
CASRPTGNEKLFF
TGTGCCAGCAGGCCGACAGGGAATGAAAAACTGTTTTTT
>few|TRBJ1-5|TRBV28|NA
CASTAVGRNQPQHF
TGTGCCAGCACCGCGGTTGGACGCAATCAGCCCCAGCATTTT
>once|TRBJ2-7|TRBV6-1|TRBD1
CASSRHRQGSYEQYF
TGTGCCAGCAGTAGACATCGACAGGGCTCGTACGAGCAGTACTTC
>NA|TRBJ1-1|TRBV15|NA
CATSLAAPSNTEAFF
TGTGCCACCAGCCTGGCTGCACCTTCGAACACTGAAGCTTTCTTT
>NA|TRBJ2-7|TRBV20-1|NA
CSAHSSATRYEQYF
TGCAGTGCCCATTCTAGCGCGACAAGATACGAGCAGTACTTC
>few|TRBJ1-4|TRBV7-6|TRBD1
CASSLEDRGNEKLFF
TGTGCCAGCAGCTTAGAGGACAGGGGTAATGAAAAACTGTTTTTT
>many|TRBJ1-2|TRBV27|NA
CASSLRAGTNYGYTF
TGTGCCAGCAGTTTAAGGGCCGGGACAAACTATGGCTACACCTTC
>NA|TRBJ1-5|TRBV5-1|NA
CASSVGLDQPQHF
TGCGCCAGCAGCGTTGGTCTTGACCAGCCCCAGCATTTT
>NA|TRBJ1-2|TRBV3-1|NA
CASSADMSNYGYTF
TGTGCCAGCAGCGCTGACATGTCTAACTATGGCTACACCTTC
>few|TRBJ1-2|TRBV9|NA
CASSVVQDARGYTF
TGTGCCAGCAGCGTAGTACAGGACGCGCGGGGCTACACCTTC
>NA|TRBJ1-6|TRBV25-1|TRBD1
CASRGQTSYSPLHF
TGTGCCAGCAGGGGACAGACAAGCTATTCACCCCTCCACTTT
>few|TRBJ2-7|TRBV11-2|NA
CASSLGFSDYEQYF
TGTGCCAGCAGCTTAGGGTTTAGCGACTACGAGCAGTACTTC